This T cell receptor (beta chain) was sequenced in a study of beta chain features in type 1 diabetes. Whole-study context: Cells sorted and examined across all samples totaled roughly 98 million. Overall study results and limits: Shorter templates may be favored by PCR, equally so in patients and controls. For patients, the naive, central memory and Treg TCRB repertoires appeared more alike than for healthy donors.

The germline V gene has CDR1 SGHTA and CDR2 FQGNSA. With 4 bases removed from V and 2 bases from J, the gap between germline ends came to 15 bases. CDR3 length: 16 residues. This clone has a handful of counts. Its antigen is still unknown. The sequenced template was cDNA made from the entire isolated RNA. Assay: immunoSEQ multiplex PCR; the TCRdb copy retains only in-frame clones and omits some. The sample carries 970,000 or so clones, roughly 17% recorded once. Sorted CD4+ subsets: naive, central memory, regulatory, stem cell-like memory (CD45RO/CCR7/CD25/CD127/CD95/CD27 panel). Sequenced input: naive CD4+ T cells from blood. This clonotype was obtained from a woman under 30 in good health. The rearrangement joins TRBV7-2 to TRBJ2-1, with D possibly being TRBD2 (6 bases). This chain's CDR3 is CASSSRSTGAYNEQFF. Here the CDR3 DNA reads TGTGCCAGCAGCTCAAGAAGTACGGGGGCCTACAATGAGCAGTTCTTC. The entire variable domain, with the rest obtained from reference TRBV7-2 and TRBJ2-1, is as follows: GAGVSQSPSNKVTEKGKDVELRCDPISGHTALYWYRQSLGQGLEFLIYFQGNSAPDKSGLPSDRFSAERTGGSVSTLTIQRTQQEDSAVYLCASSSRSTGAYNEQFFGPGTRLTVL.